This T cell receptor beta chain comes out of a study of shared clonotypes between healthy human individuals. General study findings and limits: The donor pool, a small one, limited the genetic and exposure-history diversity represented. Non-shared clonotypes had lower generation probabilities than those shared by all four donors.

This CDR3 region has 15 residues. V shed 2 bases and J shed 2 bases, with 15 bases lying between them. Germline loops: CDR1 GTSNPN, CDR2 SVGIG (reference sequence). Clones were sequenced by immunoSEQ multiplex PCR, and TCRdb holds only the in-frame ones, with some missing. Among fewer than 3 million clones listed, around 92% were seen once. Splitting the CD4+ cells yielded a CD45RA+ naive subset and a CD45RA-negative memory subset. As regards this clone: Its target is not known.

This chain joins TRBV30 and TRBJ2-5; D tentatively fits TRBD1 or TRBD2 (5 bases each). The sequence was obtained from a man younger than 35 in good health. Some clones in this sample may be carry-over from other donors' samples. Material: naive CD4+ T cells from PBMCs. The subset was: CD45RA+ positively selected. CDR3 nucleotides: TGTGCCTGGAGTATTGAGGGGCGGTTTCAAGAGACCCAGTACTTC. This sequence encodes CAWSIEGRFQETQYF. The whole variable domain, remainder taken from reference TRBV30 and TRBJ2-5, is SQTIHQWPATLVQPVGSPLSLECTVEGTSNPNLYWYRQAAGRGLQLLFYSVGIGQISSEVPQNLSASRPQDRQFILSSKKLLLSDSGFYLCAWSIEGRFQETQYFGPGTRLLVL.